These T cell receptor beta chains were read from a single sample in a study of CD8+ T cells in alopecia areata. Libraries were prepared by immunoSEQ multiplex PCR; TCRdb keeps only in-frame clonotypes and omits some of them. Of about 110,000 clones detected, around 50% appear once; the ten largest clones hold 12%. The sample here was CD8+ T cells sorted from blood, taken at week 24, from a patient treated with tofacitinib. These TCRs come from a human donor with alopecia areata. CDR3s include the opening cysteine and the closing phenylalanine or tryptophan. A D gene is named only where the DNA matches it firmly. A clone size is listed for some rows: how often the clone was seen (once, few, many), or a class if it is expanded.

- TRBJ2-2 few TRBV7-2 14 CASSLLGAGGELFF TGTGCCAGCAGCTTACTGGGGGCCGGCGGGGAGCTGTTTTTT
- TRBJ1-6 - TRBV30 14 CAWSAMTGHSPLHF TGTGCCTGGAGCGCAATGACAGGTCATTCACCCCTCCACTTT
TRBD1 TRBJ1-3 - TRBV9 15 CASSPRQGAGNTIYF TGTGCCAGCAGCCCGAGACAGGGTGCCGGAAACACCATATATTTT
- TRBJ2-2 - TRBV5-1 13 CACEEAAHGELFF TGCGCCTGTGAGGAGGCAGCCCACGGGGAGCTGTTTTTT
- TRBJ2-3 - TRBV29-1 13 CSLGPLGTDTQYF TGCAGCTTGGGCCCCCTGGGCACAGATACGCAGTATTTT
- TRBJ1-1 - TRBV29-1 12 CSVEGARGEAFF TGCAGCGTTGAGGGGGCTCGGGGTGAAGCTTTCTTT
- TRBJ1-2 - TRBV7-9 11 CASSLIFGYTF TGTGCCAGCAGCTTAATCTTTGGCTACACCTTC
- TRBJ1-1 - TRBV5-4 12 CASSSSLHEAFF TGTGCCAGCAGCTCGAGCCTCCACGAAGCTTTCTTT
TRBD1 TRBJ2-5 - TRBV5-6 17 CASSTDSGTGEMKTQYF TGTGCCAGCAGCACCGATTCCGGGACAGGGGAAATGAAGACCCAGTACTTC
TRBD2 TRBJ2-1 - TRBV7-9 15 CASSASGASYNEQFF TGTGCCAGCAGCGCGAGCGGGGCCTCCTACAATGAGCAGTTCTTC
- TRBJ1-2 once TRBV7-9 15 CASSPPPGSWDGYTF TGTGCCAGCAGCCCCCCTCCCGGGAGTTGGGATGGCTACACCTTC
- TRBJ1-1 - TRBV4-2 13 CASSQAGATEAFF TGTGCCAGCAGCCAAGCAGGGGCCACTGAAGCTTTCTTT
- TRBJ2-5 - TRBV15 14 CATSRALEQETQYF TGTGCCACCAGCAGAGCTTTAGAGCAAGAGACCCAGTACTTC
- TRBJ1-6 - TRBV5-6 14 CASSLEVNNSPLHF TGTGCCAGCAGCTTGGAGGTAAATAATTCACCCCTCCACTTT
TRBD1 TRBJ2-7 few TRBV27 15 CASPGVPGQLYEQYF TGTGCCAGCCCAGGTGTTCCGGGACAGCTCTACGAGCAGTACTTC
- TRBJ1-1 - TRBV2 10 CALLNTEAFF TGTGCCTTACTGAACACTGAAGCTTTCTTT
TRBD1 TRBJ2-1 - TRBV2 15 CASSTGTGNLNEQFF TGTGCCAGCAGCACCGGGACAGGGAACCTCAATGAGCAGTTCTTC
- TRBJ2-6 - TRBV7-2 18 CASSLRAQKFSGANVLTF TGTGCCAGCAGCCTCCGGGCCCAAAAATTCTCTGGGGCCAACGTCCTGACTTTC
- TRBJ1-6 few TRBV4-1 16 CASSREFSSYNSPLHF TGCGCCAGCAGCCGCGAGTTTAGCTCCTATAATTCACCCCTCCACTTT
- TRBJ1-6 - TRBV2 14 CASSEEGGYSPLHF TGTGCCAGCAGTGAAGAAGGCGGCTATTCACCCCTCCACTTT
- TRBJ2-5 - TRBV6-5 14 CASSYGRETETQYF TGTGCCAGCAGTTACGGTCGGGAGACAGAGACCCAGTACTTC
TRBD1 TRBJ2-7 - TRBV4-3 15 CASSHGQGPTYEQYF TGCGCCAGCAGCCACGGACAGGGACCCACCTACGAGCAGTACTTC
TRBD1 TRBJ2-7 few TRBV29-1 13 CSVDAGGWNEQYF TGCAGCGTTGACGCAGGGGGCTGGAACGAGCAGTACTTC
- TRBJ2-5 - TRBV13 16 CASSSRRVPHQETQYF TGTGCCAGCAGCTCGCGGCGGGTTCCGCACCAAGAGACCCAGTACTTC
- TRBJ1-2 - TRBV7-9 14 CASSLGSIGVGYTF TGTGCCAGCAGCTTGGGATCAATCGGGGTTGGCTACACCTTC
- TRBJ2-4 - TRBV4-3 16 CASSQVSSIAKNIQYF TGCGCCAGCAGCCAAGTCTCGTCAATAGCCAAAAACATTCAGTACTTC
- TRBJ1-2 - TRBV4-1 18 CASSPPFPGTETLYGYTF TGCGCCAGCAGCCCGCCCTTCCCGGGGACGGAGACCCTCTATGGCTACACCTTC
- TRBJ2-7 - TRBV10-3 14 CAISDQDSTYEQYF TGTGCCATCAGTGACCAAGACAGCACCTACGAGCAGTACTTC
- TRBJ1-2 once TRBV4-1 12 CASSQGGIGAHF TGCGCCAGCAGCCAAGGAGGTATCGGAGCCCACTTC
TRBD1 TRBJ1-6 - TRBV7-9 15 CASSSGRDSESPLHF TGTGCCAGCAGCTCAGGCCGGGACAGTGAATCACCCCTCCACTTT
- TRBJ1-1 - TRBV2 15 CASSEGPQGNTEAFF TGTGCCAGCAGTGAAGGCCCTCAGGGGAACACTGAAGCTTTCTTT
- TRBJ2-6 - TRBV6-4 14 CASSDRSGANVLTF TGTGCCAGCAGTGACCGTTCTGGGGCCAACGTCCTGACTTTC
TRBD1 TRBJ2-5 few TRBV23-1 16 CASSQSQDRGTETQYF TGCGCCAGCAGTCAATCGCAGGACAGGGGTACGGAGACCCAGTACTTC
TRBD1 TRBJ2-5 once TRBV2 16 CASSDPQGEFRETQYF TGTGCCAGCAGTGACCCGCAGGGGGAGTTTCGGGAGACCCAGTACTTC
- TRBJ2-3 few TRBV6-5 14 CASSYRTRADTQYF TGTGCCAGCAGTTACCGGACACGGGCAGATACGCAGTATTTT
- TRBJ1-3 few TRBV5-4 14 CASSYTGSPDTIYF TGTGCCAGCAGCTATACCGGGAGTCCGGACACCATATATTTT
- TRBJ1-1 - TRBV27 12 CASSSVGAEAFF TGTGCCAGCAGTTCCGTGGGGGCTGAAGCTTTCTTT
- TRBJ1-1 - TRBV30 12 CAWSPLGTEAFF TGTGCCTGGAGCCCCCTCGGCACTGAAGCTTTCTTT
- TRBJ1-2 few TRBV15 16 CATSRDHTVPFYGYTF TGTGCCACCAGCAGAGATCACACCGTCCCCTTCTATGGCTACACCTTC
- TRBJ2-5 - TRBV7-8 16 CASSSGHGPQQETQYF TGTGCCAGCAGCTCCGGACACGGTCCCCAACAAGAGACCCAGTACTTC
TRBD1 TRBJ1-6 - TRBV5-1 17 CASSLLPTGGANSPLHF TGCGCCAGCAGCTTACTTCCGACAGGGGGTGCGAATTCACCCCTCCACTTT
- TRBJ2-6 - TRBV29-1 15 CSVEGTTDGANVLTF TGCAGCGTTGAGGGAACGACGGACGGGGCCAACGTCCTGACTTTC
- TRBJ2-5 - TRBV5-4 16 CASSLELRDTPETQYF TGTGCCAGCAGCTTGGAATTGAGGGATACGCCGGAGACCCAGTACTTC
TRBD2 TRBJ2-1 - TRBV6-5 14 CASSELAGGNEQFF TGTGCCAGCAGTGAACTAGCGGGGGGGAATGAGCAGTTCTTC
- TRBJ1-1 once TRBV13 15 CASSFKGGGHTEAFF TGTGCCAGCAGCTTTAAGGGTGGCGGTCACACTGAAGCTTTCTTT
- TRBJ1-4 - TRBV7-9 14 CASSSPYSVEKLFF TGTGCCAGCAGCTCGCCCTACAGTGTAGAAAAACTGTTTTTT